A single sample is the source of the 2 T cell receptor beta chains below, sequenced in a study of blood T cell repertoires in COVID-19. TCRdb's table, derived via immunoSEQ multiplex PCR, lists solely in-frame clones and lacks some. The sample includes 130,000 or so clones, roughly 77% of them seen just once. The specimen was peripheral blood. These receptor sequences come from a woman aged 70-85 years with COVID-19, enrolled during active disease.

In DNA, the CDR3 is TGTGCCAGCAGGCACTCCCAAGAGACCCAGTACTTC. As protein: CASRHSQETQYF. The gene calls are TRBV7-9 and TRBJ2-5, with D uncertain. Germline lookup yields CDR1 SEHNR and CDR2 FQNEAQ (reference sequence). The length of the CDR3 is 12 residues. Trimming stripped 6 bases from V and 1 base from J, with 6 bases between.

The chain joins TRBV6-6 to TRBJ1-2; D unresolved. V dropped 8 bases and J dropped 8 bases, with 12 bases sitting between them. Germline assignment: CDR1 MNHNY and CDR2 SVGAGI (reference sequence). The CDR3 extends over 11 amino acids. This chain's CDR3 is CASSPLFGYTF. The CDR3 nucleotides read TGTGCCAGCTCTCCACTCTTCGGCTACACCTTC.